Listed here are 21 T cell receptor beta chains from one sample, sequenced in a study of cytomegalovirus exposure and HLA in healthy donors listed by TCRdb under 2017. The protocol used for the library was the immunoSEQ multiplex PCR assay. The multiplex PCR relied on a mix of 60 forward primers for TCR Vbeta segments and 13 reverse primers for TCR Jbeta segments. What TCRdb holds here is the immuneACCESS table cut down to in-frame rearrangements. Part of the clones is not present; checked against another copy, under half of the missing clones reflect an unresolved V gene, and the others are unexplained. Recorded for this sample are around 90,000 clones; more than 65% of them occurred a single time. Of the sample, over 9% is held by the ten largest clones. Sequences were obtained from PBMCs. All receptors come from a human donor in good health.

The chain is built from TRBV5-1 and TRBJ1-1, with TRBD1 matching 7 bases. CDR1 and CDR2 (germline): SGHRS, YFSETQ. The V and J ends lost 4 bases and 7 bases, in that order; junction bases with no gene match: 7. The CDR3 runs 13 residues. The CDR3 is CASSPGRTGEAFF. The CDR3 DNA reads TGCGCCAGCAGCCCCGGACGGACAGGTGAAGCTTTCTTT.

The chain has TRBV6-5 and TRBJ1-5, with 7 bases that match TRBD1. J lost 2 bases, V lost 6 bases, and 4 bases had no gene match. Germline V CDR1 and CDR2: MNHEY, SVGAGI. The CDR3 runs to 14 residues. As DNA, the CDR3 is TGTGCCAGCAGAGCCGACAGGGGCAATCAGCCCCAGCATTTT. Protein sequence: CASRADRGNQPQHF.

This clone was seen a single time. This likely comes from a read error, as the CDR3 has no conserved phenylalanine or tryptophan at its end. The limits of the CDR3 on the DNA are not certain, so only TCRdb's listed CDR3 is given. The gene calls are TRBV21-1 and TRBJ2-6; TRBD2 reflects the table's D call only, with no check against the DNA. TRBV21-1 is labeled a pseudogene. The CDR3 length is 10 residues, termini included. CDR3 loop: CASSKGAGLD.

This clone occurred a few times. The chain carries TRBV28 and TRBJ2-5, with D perhaps TRBD2 (5 bases). The CDR3 is made up of 13 amino acids. Germline CDR1 reads MDHEN; CDR2 reads SYDVKM. V gave up 3 bases and J gave up 4 bases, with 9 bases separating them. CDR3 coding DNA: TGTGCCAGCAGTTTCGAGGGTTTAGAGACCCAGTACTTC. This codes for CASSFEGLETQYF. Filled out from reference TRBV28 and TRBJ2-5, the complete variable domain reads DVKVTQSSRYLVKRTGEKVFLECVQDMDHENMFWYRQDPGLGLRLIYFSYDVKMKEKGDIPEGYSVSREKKERFSLILESASTNQTSMYLCASSFEGLETQYFGPGTRLLVL.

V gene TRBV4-2 combines with J gene TRBJ2-1; tentative D call: TRBD2 (7 bases). Germline CDR1 LGHNA, CDR2 YNFKEQ. This CDR3 is built from 17 residues. V lost 0 bases and J lost 0, with 12 bases in between. DNA of the CDR3: TGTGCCAGCAGCCAAGAGGGGGCGGGGGTCTCCTACAATGAGCAGTTCTTC. It translates to CASSQEGAGVSYNEQFF.

The chain has TRBV10-2 and TRBJ2-1; 10 bases line up with TRBD2. The length of the CDR3 is 16 residues. Germline V lookup: CDR1 WSHSY, CDR2 SAAADI. Trimming took 6 bases from V and 1 from J; bases not matched to a gene: 6. The CDR3 sequence is CASRAPLAGSYNEQFF. As DNA, the CDR3 is TGCGCCAGCAGGGCACCACTAGCGGGATCCTACAATGAGCAGTTCTTC.

The chain is built from TRBV2 and TRBJ1-1, with D perhaps matching TRBD1 (5 bases). Germline CDR1 and CDR2: SNHLY and FYNNEI. V lost 6 bases to trimming and J lost 11 bases, with 16 bases between them. The CDR3 totals 12 residues. The CDR3: CASRAPGPAAFF. DNA of the CDR3: TGTGCCAGCAGGGCCCCAGGGCCTGCCGCTTTCTTT.

The chain carries TRBV5-1 and TRBJ1-1, with D possibly matching TRBD1 (5 bases). Germline assignment: CDR1 SGHRS and CDR2 YFSETQ. V gave up 0 bases and J gave up 0 bases, with 12 bases separating them. The CDR3 loop spans 16 amino acids. CDR3 residues: CASSLVSGPLNTEAFF. CDR3 in DNA: TGCGCCAGCAGCTTGGTGTCAGGGCCACTGAACACTGAAGCTTTCTTT.

The chain recombines TRBV5-1 with TRBJ2-3; tentatively, D is TRBD2 (6 bases). CDR3 length: 12 residues. In germline, CDR1 is SGHRS, CDR2 YFSETQ. Trimming removed 4 bases from V and 3 bases from J, with 6 bases in between. The CDR3 bases are TGCGCCAGCAGCGGAGGGACAGATACGCAGTATTTT. This sequence encodes CASSGGTDTQYF.

V is TRBV4-1 and J is TRBJ2-2, with D possibly TRBD1 on 6 matching bases. Germline loops: CDR1 MGHRA, CDR2 YSYEKL. Trimming cost V 4 bases and J 1 base, with 10 bases left between them. The CDR3 has 15 amino acids. This CDR3 reads CASSLQGLNTGELFF. CDR3 DNA sequence: TGCGCCAGCAGCCTCCAGGGGTTGAACACCGGGGAGCTGTTTTTT.

This chain links TRBV5-1 with TRBJ2-7; a possible D gene is TRBD1 (5 bases). The germline V gene has CDR1 SGHRS and CDR2 YFSETQ. The CDR3 spans 15 residues. V was shortened by 7 bases and J by 3 bases, with 20 bases between the two germline ends. The CDR3 region is CASCLGAGYIYEQYF. The CDR3 region has the DNA TGCGCCAGCTGCCTTGGGGCAGGATACATCTACGAGCAGTACTTC.

V and J are TRBV7-9 and TRBJ1-1, with D perhaps TRBD1 (5 bases). This CDR3 region has 12 residues. Per the germline V gene, CDR1 is SEHNR and CDR2 is FQNEAQ (reference sequence). Trimming pared 5 bases from V and 8 bases from J, leaving 12 bases between. The CDR3 DNA follows: TGTGCCAGCAGCGAAGGACAAGTGGAAGCTTTCTTT. Translated: CASSEGQVEAFF.

This rearrangement joins TRBV7-6 to TRBJ2-1, with 12 bases aligning to TRBD2. The germline gives CDR1 SGHVS, CDR2 FNYEAQ. The junction had 16 bases not matched to a gene; V was cut back by 1 base and J by 0 bases. The CDR3 is made up of 22 amino acids. CDR3 sequence reads: CASSLGLAGGRTHHSSYNEQFF. The CDR3, as DNA: TGTGCCAGCAGCTTAGGTCTAGCGGGGGGGCGAACCCATCATAGCTCCTACAATGAGCAGTTCTTC.

The chain has TRBV30 and TRBJ1-2; perhaps TRBD1 as D (6 bases). The CDR3 loop spans 13 amino acids. Germline V gene sequence: CDR1 GTSNPN, CDR2 SVGIG (reference sequence). Trimming removed 6 bases at V and 1 base at J, with 12 bases between. The CDR3 bases are TGTGCCTGTCGGGGGGGACATAACTATGGCTACACCTTC. Protein product: CACRGGHNYGYTF.

The CDR3 protein is CATSTDRGYYEQYF. The CDR3 coding sequence is TGTGCCACCAGCACTGACAGGGGTTATTACGAGCAGTACTTC. The rearrangement joins TRBV15 to TRBJ2-7, with TRBD1 identical over 8 bases. CDR3 length: 14 residues. CDR1 and CDR2 (germline): LNHNV, YYDKDF (reference sequence). The ends lost 4 bases at V and 4 bases at J; junction bases unmatched: 6. Complete variable domain (other parts from reference TRBV15 and TRBJ2-7): DAMVIQNPRYQVTQFGKPVTLSCSQTLNHNVMYWYQQKSSQAPKLLFHYYDKDFNNEADTPDNFQSRRPNTSFCFLDIRSPGLGDTAMYLCATSTDRGYYEQYFGPGTRLTVT.

V and J are TRBV18 and TRBJ1-4; D is perhaps TRBD1 (6 bases). Germline CDR1 reads KGHSH; CDR2 reads LQKENI. The CDR3 is made up of 15 amino acids. The V gene lost 1 base and the J gene lost 3 bases, with 9 bases spanning the gap. The CDR3 DNA sequence: TGTGCCAGCTCACCACGCAGGGGTGCTAATGAAAAACTGTTTTTT. This gives the protein CASSPRRGANEKLFF.

J is TRBJ1-4 and V is TRBV2; D possibly corresponds to TRBD1 (5 bases). This CDR3 contains 15 residues. Germline V lookup: CDR1 SNHLY, CDR2 FYNNEI. The V end was cut by 7 bases, the J end by 0 bases, with 12 bases between. The CDR3 spells CASTGVRATNEKLFF. The CDR3, as DNA: TGTGCCAGCACGGGGGTCCGAGCAACTAATGAAAAACTGTTTTTT.

This clone was counted between two and nine times. The CDR3 here is CASSPGWGRNTQYF. The DNA for the CDR3 is TGTGCCAGCAGCCCCGGGTGGGGCCGGAATACGCAGTATTTT. This rearrangement joins TRBV6-5 to TRBJ2-3; tentatively, D is TRBD1 (5 bases). The CDR3 has 14 amino acids. Germline V gene sequence: CDR1 MNHEY, CDR2 SVGAGI. Trimming stripped 6 bases from V and 7 bases from J, with 17 bases between.

This clone has more than one count but fewer than ten. CDR3: CASPTQKQGAGYGYTF. Here the CDR3 DNA reads TGTGCCAGCCCCACCCAAAAACAGGGGGCGGGCTATGGCTACACCTTC. V usage is TRBV27 and J usage is TRBJ1-2, with 9 nucleotides matching TRBD1. Trimming at V came to 8 bases and at J to 4 bases, leaving 14 bases not matched to a gene. Germline V gene data show CDR1 as MNHEY and CDR2 as SMNVEV (reference sequence). The CDR3 runs to 16 residues.

The chain carries TRBV7-9 and TRBJ2-1; tentative D call: TRBD2 (7 bases). Germline V CDR1 and CDR2: SEHNR, FQNEAQ (reference sequence). The germline V and J ends were trimmed by 5 bases and 5 bases, with 16 bases remaining between them. This CDR3 has 15 residues. In DNA form, the CDR3 reads TGTGCCAGCAGCCTTGCGGGGGCGAAGGACAATGAGCAGTTCTTC. Translated: CASSLAGAKDNEQFF.

The rearrangement joins TRBV5-1 to TRBJ1-1; 8 nucleotides line up with TRBD1. This CDR3 has 15 residues. Germline-derived CDR1 and CDR2 are SGHRS and YFSETQ. V gave up 4 bases and J gave up 4 bases; unmatched junction bases: 9. As DNA, the CDR3 is TGCGCCAGCAGCCCGGACAGGGTCTCGATCACTGAAGCTTTCTTT. This translates into CASSPDRVSITEAFF.